Reported below is one T cell receptor (beta chain). The antigen remains undetermined. Alongside a J-beta primer mix, a sample-barcoded 5' primer served in a second PCR lasting roughly 6 to 12 cycles. TCRdb reprocessed the 5' RACE reads via MiXCR and lists one record per CDR3 protein. The table includes 1.6 million or so distinct CDR3 sequences, approximately 32% detected once. All donors came from Russia, were Caucasian and healthy, and spanned ages roughly 6 to 95. The sample belongs to a study of blood T cells in healthy people across ages. Study-wide findings and caveats: Diversity estimates drawn from one million T cells were deemed underestimates. Because donor CMV status was unknown, expanded clonotype changes were possibly confounded.

With 3 bases removed from V and 4 bases from J, the gap between germline ends came to 13 bases. This CDR3 is built from 13 residues. Germline V lookup: CDR1 DFQATT, CDR2 SNEGSKA (reference sequence). V usage is TRBV20-1 and J usage is TRBJ2-7, with a weak D call TRBD1 (6 bases). Sample: blood. This clonotype was obtained from a woman aged 30 to 39 in good health. CDR3 bases: TGCAGTGCTAGCCGGACAGAGTCATACGAGCAGTACTTC. Translated, it gives CSASRTESYEQYF.